This T cell receptor (beta chain) was observed in a study of T cell clonotyping in hematopoietic cell transplantation. Study background: Cytoreduction preceded collection of pretransplant recipient samples. General observations from the study: Graft donor and pretransplant recipient Inverse Simpson Index values predicted broader posttransplant TCR diversity. Few recipient clonotypes overlapped donors; over 95% were de novo at given depth.

This sample's time point: recipient sample about 28 days before transplant, after cytoreduction. With 6 bases removed from V and 1 base from J, the gap between germline ends came to 12 bases. Germline CDR1 MDHEN, CDR2 SYDVKM. The CDR3 contains 14 residues. Measured with immunoSEQ multiplex PCR; TCRdb has only the in-frame clones, and not every one. Of tens of thousands of clones listed, 93% are singletons. This clone was observed a single time. Its antigen is not known. The V gene is TRBV28, the J gene TRBJ1-2; D ambiguous. This TCR was sampled from a man aged 50-60 years with acute myeloid leukemia. Some clones in this sample may be carry-over from other donors' samples. The specimen comprised peripheral blood mononuclear cells, sampled before stem cell transplant. CDR3 DNA: TGTGCCAGCAGATATGGACCGCATAACTATGGCTACACCTTC. This sequence encodes CASRYGPHNYGYTF.